The 30 T cell receptor beta chains given below trace back to one sample, sequenced in a study of blood T cell repertoires in COVID-19. Repertoires were generated with immunoSEQ multiplex PCR, while TCRdb's copy carries only in-frame clones and drops some. The data hold about 200,000 clones, with around 83% observed a single time. The sample comprised peripheral blood. The receptor set was obtained from a human donor in a cohort sampled during active COVID-19.

The chain is built from TRBV4-1 and TRBJ2-7, with TRBD1 identical over 7 bases. Germline V gene data show CDR1 as MGHRA and CDR2 as YSYEKL. This CDR3 is 15 amino acids long. V gave up 5 bases and J gave up 1 base; unmatched junction bases: 8. CDR3 nucleotide sequence: TGCGCCAGCAGCGACAGGGAGCTAGGGTCCTACGAGCAGTACTTC. It specifies CASSDRELGSYEQYF.

The chain is built from TRBV5-1 and TRBJ1-6; 7 bases line up with TRBD1. J lost 6 bases, V lost 3 bases, and 6 bases had no gene match. Germline CDR1 and CDR2: SGHRS and YFSETQ. The CDR3 contains 15 residues. The CDR3 nucleotides read TGCGCCAGCAGCTCGACAGGGCAACTTAATTCACCCCTCCACTTT. Translated: CASSSTGQLNSPLHF.

The chain joins TRBV7-9 to TRBJ2-1, with 10 positions matching TRBD2. From germline, CDR1 is SEHNR and CDR2 FQNEAQ (reference sequence). There are 15 residues in the CDR3. The ends lost 6 bases at V and 7 bases at J; junction bases unmatched: 9. CDR3 amino acids: CASSQHGTSENEQFF. DNA of the CDR3: TGTGCCAGCAGTCAGCACGGGACTAGCGAAAATGAGCAGTTCTTC.

The chain employs TRBV27 and TRBJ2-1; 15 bases agree with TRBD2. Germline lookup yields CDR1 MNHEY and CDR2 SMNVEV (reference sequence). Trimming removed 7 bases from V and 7 bases from J; junction bases left unmatched: 8. The CDR3 sequence is 16 residues long. The DNA of the CDR3 is TGTGCCAGCATGGGACTAGCGGGGGGCCCAGCAAATGAGCAGTTCTTC. Its protein product is CASMGLAGGPANEQFF.

The CDR3 region has the DNA TGTGCCAGCAGCGCAACTAGCGGGAGGTTCTACGAGCAGTACTTC. Protein: CASSATSGRFYEQYF. The chain employs TRBV5-4 and TRBJ2-7, with TRBD2 matching over 12 bases. The germline gives CDR1 SGHNT, CDR2 YYREEE (reference sequence). This CDR3 has 15 amino acids. After removal of 4 bases from V and 3 bases from J, the junction contained 5 bases not matched to a gene.

The chain is built from TRBV6-5 and TRBJ1-1; TRBD1 agrees at 9 bases. The V segment lost 6 bases and the J segment 0 bases; nucleotides outside the gene matches: 2. Germline V CDR1 and CDR2: MNHEY, SVGAGI. The CDR3 extends over 14 amino acids. CDR3 loop: CASRGQGMNTEAFF. The DNA of the CDR3 is TGTGCCAGCAGAGGACAGGGGATGAACACTGAAGCTTTCTTT.

This clone has just a few counts. CDR3 coding DNA: TGTGCCAGCAGGAACAGGGGAAAGGGAGACGAGCAGTACTTC. It translates to CASRNRGKGDEQYF. The V gene is TRBV6-5, the J gene TRBJ2-7, with 7 bases identical to TRBD1. Germline CDR1 MNHEY, CDR2 SVGAGI. This CDR3 has 14 amino acids. J lost 5 bases, V lost 6 bases, and 10 bases had no gene match.

The chain has TRBV20-1 and TRBJ2-1; D may be TRBD2 (6 bases). CDR1 and CDR2 (germline): DFQATT, SNEGSKA (reference sequence). Trimming stripped 5 bases from V and 7 bases from J, with 9 bases between. This CDR3 has 11 residues. As DNA, the CDR3 is TGCAGTGCTTGGAGGGAGAATGAGCAGTTCTTC. It encodes CSAWRENEQFF.

This clone was counted once. V is TRBV7-9 and J is TRBJ2-1, with 10 bases aligning to TRBD2. Germline CDR1 is SEHNR and CDR2 is FQNEAQ (reference sequence). Germline trimming cut 4 bases from V and 3 bases from J; bases unmatched to any gene: 6. This CDR3 is built from 16 residues. CDR3 DNA: TGTGCCAGCAGCTGGTGGACTAGCGGAAGCTACAATGAGCAGTTCTTC. Protein product: CASSWWTSGSYNEQFF.

The CDR3 region has the DNA TGTGCCACCAGCAGAGATGCGGGACTAGCGTACCACAATGAGCAGTTCTTC. Translation gives CATSRDAGLAYHNEQFF. The V and J genes are TRBV15 and TRBJ2-1, with 10 bases identical to TRBD2. V shed 0 bases and J 5 bases; nucleotides not matched to a gene: 7. This CDR3 region has 17 residues. Germline V CDR1 and CDR2: LNHNV, YYDKDF (reference sequence). Together with reference TRBV15 and TRBJ2-1, the CDR3 gives the full variable domain: DAMVIQNPRYQVTQFGKPVTLSCSQTLNHNVMYWYQQKSSQAPKLLFHYYDKDFNNEADTPDNFQSRRPNTSFCFLDIRSPGLGDTAMYLCATSRDAGLAYHNEQFFGPGTRLTVL.

V gene TRBV4-1 combines with J gene TRBJ1-1, with 8 nucleotides matching TRBD1. CDR3 size: 15 residues. Germline V lookup: CDR1 MGHRA, CDR2 YSYEKL. The V gene end was trimmed by 2 bases and the J gene end by 1 base; junction bases not matched to a gene: 3. This chain's CDR3 is CASSQPTGANTEAFF. In DNA form, the CDR3 reads TGCGCCAGCAGCCAACCGACAGGGGCGAACACTGAAGCTTTCTTT.

V is TRBV20-1 and J is TRBJ2-7, with 10 positions matching TRBD2. Germline assignment: CDR1 DFQATT and CDR2 SNEGSKA (reference sequence). This CDR3 is built from 16 residues. The V and J ends lost 3 bases and 4 bases, in that order; junction bases with no gene match: 12. DNA of the CDR3: TGCAGTGCTAGTGCGGCCGGGACTAGCGAGCCTTACGAGCAGTACTTC. As protein: CSASAAGTSEPYEQYF.

The CDR3 loop reads CASSYGGRGYNQPQHF. The CDR3 nucleotides are TGTGCCAGCTCATATGGGGGCAGGGGATACAATCAGCCCCAGCATTTT. J is TRBJ1-5 and V is TRBV28; tentatively, D is TRBD1 (6 bases). The CDR3 totals 16 residues. V lost 8 bases and J 3 bases, leaving 20 bases between the germline ends. Germline V lookup: CDR1 MDHEN, CDR2 SYDVKM.

The chain employs TRBV7-2 and TRBJ1-4, with no clear D. Germline CDR1 SGHTA, CDR2 FQGNSA. V lost 2 bases and J lost 3, with 7 bases in between. The CDR3 extends over 14 amino acids. The CDR3 region has the DNA TGTGCCAGCAGCTTATCCGGGGCTAATGAAAAACTGTTTTTT. Its translation: CASSLSGANEKLFF.

The V and J genes are TRBV5-1 and TRBJ1-4; TRBD1 matches at 8 bases. The length of the CDR3 is 15 residues. The germline V gene encodes CDR1 SGHRS and CDR2 YFSETQ. The J segment lost 7 bases and the V segment lost 3 bases, leaving 8 bases of the junction unmatched. The CDR3 sequence is CASSSMDRVREKLFF. CDR3 sequence (DNA): TGCGCCAGCAGCTCAATGGACAGGGTTCGTGAAAAACTGTTTTTT.

This clone occurred a few times. The chain uses TRBV5-4 and TRBJ2-2; no clear D gene. The germline V gene has CDR1 SGHNT and CDR2 YYREEE (reference sequence). V lost 5 bases and J lost 1, with 9 bases in between. This CDR3 has 14 residues. This CDR3 is CASRRGGNTGELFF. For the CDR3, the DNA is TGTGCCAGCAGACGCGGCGGGAACACCGGGGAGCTGTTTTTT.

This chain links TRBV15 with TRBJ2-7, with D perhaps matching TRBD1 (5 bases). The length of the CDR3 is 14 residues. Germline V gene sequence: CDR1 LNHNV, CDR2 YYDKDF (reference sequence). Trimming pared 8 bases from V and 5 bases from J, leaving 19 bases between. The CDR3 reads CATALTRGSDEQYF. For the CDR3, the DNA is TGTGCCACCGCCTTAACAAGGGGTTCCGACGAGCAGTACTTC.

V is TRBV18 and J is TRBJ1-6, with 7 nucleotides matching TRBD1. Germline trimming cut 5 bases from V and 5 bases from J; bases unmatched to any gene: 3. Per the germline V gene, CDR1 is KGHSH and CDR2 is LQKENI. This CDR3 spans 14 amino acids. The CDR3 DNA reads TGTGCCAGCTCATCGACAGGGAATAATTCACCCCTCCACTTT. Translating it yields CASSSTGNNSPLHF.

The J gene is TRBJ2-7, the V gene TRBV7-2, with 8 bases matching TRBD1. The ends lost 1 base at V and 13 bases at J; junction bases unmatched: 6. This CDR3 spans 12 amino acids. CDR1 is SGHTA, CDR2 FQGNSA, per germline. CDR3 DNA: TGTGCCAGCAGCTTAGGGACAGGGTTTACTTACTTC. It codes for CASSLGTGFTYF.

This clone was seen once. This chain joins TRBV5-8 and TRBJ2-1, with TRBD1 as a possible D gene (5 bases). Germline V gene sequence: CDR1 SGHTS, CDR2 YDEGEE. The CDR3 runs to 12 residues. Trimming removed 8 bases from V and 6 bases from J, with 12 bases in between. Written as DNA, the CDR3 is TGTGCCAGTCTACGCCAGGGCAATGAGCAGTTCTTC. Translated: CASLRQGNEQFF.

The V and J genes are TRBV5-1 and TRBJ2-7; TRBD1 matches at 12 bases. The CDR3 consists of 15 residues. The trim removed 0 bases at V and 6 bases at J, leaving 4 bases unmatched. The germline V gene has CDR1 SGHRS and CDR2 YFSETQ. CDR3 sequence: CASSLAGTGGREQYF. CDR3 nucleotides: TGCGCCAGCAGCTTGGCCGGGACAGGGGGCCGCGAGCAGTACTTC.

Regarding this clone: An end of the junction does not agree with germline; a read error may underlie this. The chain employs TRBV19 and TRBJ2-7; a possible D gene is TRBD2 (6 bases). CDR1 is LNHDA and CDR2 is SQIVND in the germline V gene (reference sequence). CDR3 size: 11 residues. The CDR3 is CATRDSNEQYF. CDR3 coding DNA: TGTGCCACCAGGGACTCCAACGAGCAGTACTTC.

The chain links TRBV11-2 to TRBJ2-5; a weak D match, TRBD2 (6 bases). This CDR3 region has 14 residues. Germline V gives CDR1 SGHAT, CDR2 FQNNGV. Trimming pared 5 bases from V and 1 base from J, leaving 11 bases between. The CDR3 nucleotides read TGTGCCAGCAGCAGGGGACTCCTCCAAGAGACCCAGTACTTC. This sequence encodes CASSRGLLQETQYF.

This clone was recorded once. This chain links TRBV14 with TRBJ2-3; 8 bases agree with TRBD2. There are 17 residues in the CDR3. Germline-derived CDR1 and CDR2 are SGHDN and FVKESK. V was pared by 1 base and J by 7 bases, with 13 bases of the junction left unmatched. CDR3 amino acids: CASSQGTSRSPGNTQYF. The DNA of the CDR3 is TGTGCCAGCAGCCAAGGGACTAGCCGTTCCCCCGGAAATACGCAGTATTTT.

The V call is TRBV28, the J call TRBJ2-1; TRBD2 matches 13 bases. Germline V lookup: CDR1 MDHEN, CDR2 SYDVKM. The CDR3 runs to 16 residues. J gave up 10 bases and V 3 bases, and 9 bases lay outside the gene matches. CDR3 sequence: CASSFSGLAGLAEQFF. The CDR3 nucleotides are TGTGCCAGCAGTTTCTCGGGACTAGCGGGATTGGCGGAGCAGTTCTTC.

V gene TRBV10-2 combines with J gene TRBJ1-2; D might be TRBD1 (5 bases). Trimming pared 4 bases from V and 6 bases from J, leaving 12 bases between. There are 13 residues in the CDR3. Per the germline V gene, CDR1 is WSHSY and CDR2 is SAAADI. The CDR3 region has the DNA TGCGCCAGCAGTGGGGGCGGGGGGGATGGCTACACCTTC. Its translation is CASSGGGGDGYTF.

This chain uses TRBV19 with TRBJ2-1; 7 bases align to TRBD2. The CDR3 is 14 amino acids. The germline V gene has CDR1 LNHDA and CDR2 SQIVND (reference sequence). The J segment lost 7 bases and the V segment lost 5 bases, leaving 8 bases of the junction unmatched. CDR3 residues: CASSWTRGGNEQFF. The CDR3 bases are TGTGCCAGTAGTTGGACTAGGGGTGGTAATGAGCAGTTCTTC.

CDR3 in DNA: TGCGCCAGCAGGGCCGGACAGGGCTCTGAAGCTTTCTTT. Its protein product is CASRAGQGSEAFF. V is TRBV10-1 and J is TRBJ1-1; 8 bases are shared with TRBD1. The CDR3 extends over 13 amino acids. The germline V gene encodes CDR1 WNHNN and CDR2 SYGVQD (reference sequence). The V gene end was trimmed by 6 bases and the J gene end by 6 bases; junction bases not matched to a gene: 6.

The chain uses TRBV4-1 and TRBJ2-7; D might be TRBD2 (6 bases). Trimming left V 1 base short and J 0 bases short, with 7 bases between. The length of the CDR3 is 14 residues. Germline assignment: CDR1 MGHRA and CDR2 YSYEKL. The CDR3 DNA follows: TGCGCCAGCAGCCAAGTGGACTACTCCTACGAGCAGTACTTC. This gives the protein CASSQVDYSYEQYF.

There are a few counts of this clone. This sequence joins TRBV20-1 and TRBJ2-7; D ambiguous. In germline, CDR1 is DFQATT, CDR2 SNEGSKA (reference sequence). Trimming took off 6 bases at V and 2 bases at J, with 8 bases between the two ends. The CDR3 sequence is 11 residues long. This CDR3 is CSAQETYEQYF. CDR3 DNA sequence: TGCAGTGCCCAGGAAACCTACGAGCAGTACTTC.